The TCR beta chain under discussion was sequenced for a study of early stage breast cancer tumors. Profiled with immunoSEQ multiplex PCR; TCRdb holds only in-frame clones, not every one. This table has about 9,500 clones, roughly 70% appearing once. V lost 5 bases and J 7 bases, leaving 23 bases between the germline ends. This CDR3 is built from 16 residues. Germline CDR1 is MDHEN and CDR2 is SYDVKM. The sequencing input was breast tumor tissue. This TCR was recovered from a person aged 45 to 59 with breast cancer. The chain links TRBV28 to TRBJ1-2; D remains unclear. CDR3 sequence: CASSLMPIGPPRGYTF. The CDR3 DNA is TGTGCCAGCAGTCTTATGCCCATCGGACCTCCTCGTGGCTACACCTTC.